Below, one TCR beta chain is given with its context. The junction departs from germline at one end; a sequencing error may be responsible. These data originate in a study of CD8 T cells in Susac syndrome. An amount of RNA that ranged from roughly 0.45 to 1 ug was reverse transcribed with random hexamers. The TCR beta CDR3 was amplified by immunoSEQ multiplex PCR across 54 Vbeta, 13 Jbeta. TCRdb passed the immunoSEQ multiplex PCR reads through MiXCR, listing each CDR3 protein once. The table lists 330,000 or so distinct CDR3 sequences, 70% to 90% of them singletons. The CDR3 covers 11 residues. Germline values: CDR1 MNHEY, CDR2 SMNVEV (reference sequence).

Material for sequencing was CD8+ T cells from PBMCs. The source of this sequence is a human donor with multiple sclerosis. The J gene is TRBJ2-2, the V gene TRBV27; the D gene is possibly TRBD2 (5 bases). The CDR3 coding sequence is TGTGCCAGCAGTTTCGCCGGGGAGCTGCTTTTT. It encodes CASSFAGELLF.